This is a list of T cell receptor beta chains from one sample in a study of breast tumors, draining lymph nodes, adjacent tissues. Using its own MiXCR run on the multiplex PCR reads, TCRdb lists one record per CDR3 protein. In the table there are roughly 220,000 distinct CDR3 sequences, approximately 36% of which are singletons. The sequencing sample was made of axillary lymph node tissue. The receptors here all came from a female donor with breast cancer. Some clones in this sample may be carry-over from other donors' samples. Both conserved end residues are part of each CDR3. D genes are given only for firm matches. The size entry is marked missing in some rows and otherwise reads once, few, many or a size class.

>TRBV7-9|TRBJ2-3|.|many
CASSLPPGPSYADTQYF
TGTGCCAGCAGCTTACCTCCGGGACCCAGCTACGCAGATACGCAGTATTTT
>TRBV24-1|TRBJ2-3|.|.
CATSDRASSLFTADTQYF
TGTGCCACCAGTGATCGTGCCAGCAGCTTATTCACGGCAGATACGCAGTATTTT
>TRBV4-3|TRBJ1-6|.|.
CASSQAVSYNSPLHF
TGCGCCAGCAGCCAAGCGGTTTCCTATAATTCACCCCTCCACTTT
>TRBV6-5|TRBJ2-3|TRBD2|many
CASSFGTSSVTQYF
TGTGCCAGCAGCTTCGGGACTAGTTCAGTTACGCAGTATTTT
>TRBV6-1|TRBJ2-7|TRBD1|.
CASRGQGTSYGQYF
TGTGCCAGCAGGGGACAGGGGACATCCTACGGGCAGTACTTC
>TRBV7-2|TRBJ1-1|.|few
CASSLGRTEAFF
TGTGCCAGCAGCTTAGGAAGGACAGAGGCTTTCTTT
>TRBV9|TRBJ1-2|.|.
CASTGTSVPDTQYGYTF
TGTGCCAGCACCGGGACTAGCGTCCCAGATACGCAGTATGGCTACACCTTC
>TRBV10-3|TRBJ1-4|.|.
CAISEFPGEGEKLFF
TGTGCCATCAGTGAATTCCCCGGGGAGGGGGAAAAACTGTTTTTT
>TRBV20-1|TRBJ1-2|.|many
CSAPYGGRNNYGYTF
TGCAGTGCTCCATACGGGGGGCGAAACAACTATGGCTACACCTTC
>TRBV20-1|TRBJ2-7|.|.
CSASRSGWGSEQYF
TGCAGTGCTAGTCGGTCGGGGTGGGGCTCCGAGCAGTACTTC
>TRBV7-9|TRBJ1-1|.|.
CAGSLVDEAFF
TGTGCCGGCAGCTTGGTTGATGAAGCTTTCTTT
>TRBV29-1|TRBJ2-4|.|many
CSVEDLQVQYF
TGCAGCGTTGAAGATCTTCAGGTTCAGTACTTC
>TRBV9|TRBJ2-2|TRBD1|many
CASSGGATGWVTGELFF
TGTGCCAGCAGCGGAGGGGCGACAGGGTGGGTCACCGGGGAGCTGTTTTTT
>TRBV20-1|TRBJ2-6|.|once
CSARDDALSGANVLTF
TGCAGTGCTAGAGACGACGCCCTGTCTGGGGCCAACGTCCTGACTTTC
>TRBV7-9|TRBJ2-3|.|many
CASSSLKENTDTQYF
TGTGCCAGCAGCTCCCTAAAGGAAAACACAGATACGCAGTATTTT
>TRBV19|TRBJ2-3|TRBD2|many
CASRASGKSTDTQYF
TGTGCCAGTAGGGCTAGCGGGAAGAGCACAGATACGCAGTATTTT
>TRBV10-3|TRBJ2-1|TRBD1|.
CATGQGAFYNEQFF
TGTGCCACTGGACAGGGGGCCTTCTACAATGAGCAGTTCTTC
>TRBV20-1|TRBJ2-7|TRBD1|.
CSARAPGTGVYEQYF
TGCAGTGCTAGAGCTCCCGGGACAGGGGTCTACGAGCAGTACTTC
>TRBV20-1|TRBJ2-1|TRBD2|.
CSASRPSGYNEQFF
TGCAGTGCCAGCAGACCTAGCGGATACAATGAGCAGTTCTTC
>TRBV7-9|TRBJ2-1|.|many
CASSLRRENHEQFF
TGTGCCAGCAGCTTAAGACGGGAGAACCATGAGCAGTTCTTC
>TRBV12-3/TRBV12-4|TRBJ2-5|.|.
CASSAGQTQYF
TGTGCCAGCAGTGCCGGGCAGACCCAGTACTTC
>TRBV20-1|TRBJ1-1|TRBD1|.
CSARDRVSTEAFF
TGCAGTGCGAGGGACAGGGTAAGCACTGAAGCTTTCTTT
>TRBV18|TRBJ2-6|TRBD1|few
CASSPLQGSSSGANVLTF
TGTGCCAGCTCACCCTTACAGGGGTCAAGCTCTGGGGCCAACGTCCTGACTTTC